A single sample is the source of the 28 T cell receptor beta chains below, sequenced in a study of breast tumors, draining lymph nodes, adjacent tissues. TCRdb re-derived calls from the multiplex PCR reads in MiXCR, one entry per CDR3 protein. The sample lists some 16,000 distinct CDR3 sequences, about half seen once, with 16% in the top ten. The sequenced sample was tumor-adjacent breast tissue. These receptor sequences come from a female donor with breast cancer. Some clones in this sample may be carry-over from other donors' samples.

V and J are TRBV7-9 and TRBJ2-7, with TRBD2 matching over 14 bases. The junction had 3 bases not matched to a gene; V was cut back by 5 bases and J by 6 bases. Germline-derived CDR1 and CDR2 are SEHNR and FQNEAQ (reference sequence). The CDR3 spans 14 residues. The CDR3 DNA is TGTGCCAGCAGCGGGACTAGCGGGAGATCCGAGCAGTACTTC. Its translation is CASSGTSGRSEQYF.

The V call is TRBV20-1, the J call TRBJ1-5; 7 bases are a match to TRBD1. V was pared by 7 bases and J by 3 bases, with 6 bases of the junction left unmatched. CDR3 size: 13 residues. Looked up from germline, CDR1 is DFQATT and CDR2 is SNEGSKA (reference sequence). CDR3 protein: CSGETGTNQPQHF. The CDR3 DNA follows: TGCAGTGGAGAGACAGGGACCAATCAGCCCCAGCATTTT.

As for this clonotype: One end of the junction does not line up with germline, which may come from a read error. The chain couples TRBV20-1 to TRBJ2-5; tentative D call: TRBD2 (5 bases). The CDR3 spans 14 residues. Per the germline V gene, CDR1 is DFQATT and CDR2 is SNEGSKA (reference sequence). The CDR3 DNA follows: TGCAGTGCGAGAGACGGGATGGACCAAGAGACCCAGTACTTC. This sequence encodes CSARDGMDQETQYF.

V is TRBV5-4 and J is TRBJ2-7; 8 nucleotides agree with TRBD2. With V trimmed by 0 bases and J by 9 bases, 2 bases remained unmatched. CDR3 length equals 12 residues. The V gene's germline CDR1 is SGHNT and CDR2 YYREEE (reference sequence). The CDR3 loop is CASSLGTSGQYF. DNA of the CDR3: TGTGCCAGCAGCTTGGGAACTAGCGGGCAGTACTTC.

This clonotype is deemed medium-sized. Here the CDR3 reads CSASSPSYLYQETQYF. CDR3 sequence (DNA): TGCAGTGCATCCTCGCCCAGCTACCTGTACCAAGAGACCCAGTACTTC. The chain joins TRBV20-1 to TRBJ2-5, with D hard to call. The CDR3 contains 16 residues. Germline V gene lookup returns CDR1 DFQATT and CDR2 SNEGSKA (reference sequence). The germline V and J ends were trimmed by 6 bases and 0 bases, with 20 bases remaining between them.

In regard to this clonotype: A read error is possible here, since a much larger clone lies one base away. The V call is TRBV6-5, the J call TRBJ1-1; possibly TRBD1 for D (5 bases). Germline CDR1 and CDR2: MNHEY and SVGAGI. V lost 5 bases and J 0 bases, leaving 19 bases between the germline ends. The CDR3 length is 17 residues. In nucleotides, the CDR3 is TGTGCCAGCAGTCACTTTACGGGACCGCGCCTGAACACTGAAGCTTTCTTT. As protein: CASSHFTGPRLNTEAFF.

This clonotype is medium-sized (0.01 to 0.1%) within its sample. The V call is TRBV10-3, the J call TRBJ2-3; D not resolved. The germline gives CDR1 ENHRY, CDR2 SYGVKD. Trimming cost V 4 bases and J 4 bases, with 9 bases left between them. This CDR3 is built from 13 residues. This CDR3 is CAISAVSADTQYF. Written as DNA, the CDR3 is TGTGCCATCAGTGCTGTGAGCGCAGATACGCAGTATTTT.

The V and J genes are TRBV20-1 and TRBJ2-7; 10 bases are shared with TRBD2. After removal of 0 bases from V and 4 bases from J, the junction contained 3 bases not matched to a gene. CDR1 and CDR2 from the germline V gene are DFQATT and SNEGSKA (reference sequence). CDR3 length: 14 amino acids. The CDR3 loop is CSARDPSGSYEQYF. CDR3 sequence (DNA): TGCAGTGCTAGAGACCCTAGCGGGAGTTACGAGCAGTACTTC.

This chain connects TRBV30 to TRBJ1-4, with 9 positions matching TRBD1. Germline lookup yields CDR1 GTSNPN and CDR2 SVGIG (reference sequence). V shed 5 bases and J 7 bases; nucleotides not matched to a gene: 2. The CDR3 extends over 12 amino acids. The CDR3 DNA sequence: TGTGCCTGGCGGGACAGGGCTGAAAAACTGTTTTTT. This gives the protein CAWRDRAEKLFF.

This clonotype was observed at least ten times. V and J are TRBV5-5 and TRBJ2-1; 7 bases are a match to TRBD1. Germline loops: CDR1 SGHKS, CDR2 YYEKEE (reference sequence). This CDR3 is 15 amino acids long. The V and J ends lost 4 bases and 0 bases, in that order; junction bases with no gene match: 4. The CDR3 is CASSPGQSSYNEQFF. Written as DNA, the CDR3 is TGTGCCAGCAGCCCGGGACAGAGCTCCTACAATGAGCAGTTCTTC.

This clonotype was counted many times. A much larger clone sits a single nucleotide away, making a read error possible. The chain links TRBV20-1 to TRBJ2-7, with D perhaps being TRBD1 or TRBD2 (5 bases each). Germline V gene lookup returns CDR1 DFQATT and CDR2 SNEGSKA (reference sequence). Trimming cost V 4 bases and J 6 bases, with 19 bases left between them. The CDR3 consists of 14 residues. The CDR3: CSAKKGPGNAEQYF. The DNA of the CDR3 is TGCAGTGCTAAGAAGGGACCCGGTAACGCCGAGCAGTACTTC.

With regard to this clonotype: This may be a read error: a much more frequent sequence differs by one nucleotide. CDR3 sequence (DNA): TGTGCCAGCAGTCACAGGGACAATCAGCCCCAGCATTTT. As protein: CASSHRDNQPQHF. V and J are TRBV6-2 or TRBV6-3 and TRBJ1-5, with D possibly matching TRBD1 (6 bases). Germline-derived CDR1 and CDR2 are MNHEY and SVGEGT. The CDR3 loop spans 13 amino acids. The ends were cut back, 5 bases at V and 3 bases at J, with 8 bases in the middle.

Judged by abundance, this clonotype is medium-sized. CDR3 coding DNA: TGTGCCAGCAGCAAGGACAGGGGTTATCAGCCCCAGCATTTT. Encoded protein: CASSKDRGYQPQHF. The rearrangement uses TRBV7-2 and TRBJ1-5; 9 bases match TRBD1. CDR1 and CDR2 from the germline V gene are SGHTA and FQGNSA. V lost 5 bases to trimming and J lost 5 bases; unmatched junction nucleotides: 4. This CDR3 contains 14 residues.

This clonotype has a single count. This chain links TRBV7-9 with TRBJ2-2, with TRBD1 matching 8 bases. The germline V gene encodes CDR1 SEHNR and CDR2 FQNEAQ (reference sequence). The junction had 3 bases not matched to a gene; V was cut back by 1 base and J by 5 bases. The CDR3 contains 15 residues. The CDR3 bases are TGTGCCAGCAGCTTAGGACAGGGGTGGACCGGGGAGCTGTTTTTT. The encoded protein is CASSLGQGWTGELFF.

This clonotype was counted at least ten times. In DNA form, the CDR3 reads TGTGCCAGCAGTCACCCATTCCGGGACTATGGCTACACCTTC. This sequence encodes CASSHPFRDYGYTF. The chain links TRBV6-6 to TRBJ1-2; no clear D gene. CDR3 length: 14 amino acids. V lost 5 bases, J lost 3 bases, and 13 bases lay in between. The germline CDR1 and CDR2 sequences are MNHNY and SVGAGI (reference sequence).

This clonotype was seen at least ten times. A read error may explain this, as a much larger clone is one base away. J is TRBJ2-7 and V is TRBV3-2; the DNA was not compared with TRBD2, the D call given in the table. TRBV3-2 has pseudogene status. The CDR3 is 17 amino acids. The CDR3: CASSQGRLAGSPYEQYF. DNA of the CDR3: TGTGCCAGCAGCCAAGGTCGCCTAGCGGGGAGCCCCTACGAGCAGTACTTC.

This clonotype was counted at least ten times. This chain connects TRBV28 to TRBJ2-7; 9 bases agree with TRBD2. V shed 5 bases and J 4 bases; nucleotides not matched to a gene: 6. The CDR3 sequence is 14 residues long. CDR1 MDHEN and CDR2 SYDVKM come from the germline V gene. The DNA of the CDR3 is TGTGCCAGCAGTCGCCCTAGCGGGAAGTACGAGCAGTACTTC. This encodes CASSRPSGKYEQYF.

This rearrangement joins TRBV7-9 to TRBJ2-7; 8 bases map to TRBD2. The CDR3 has 14 residues. CDR1 is SEHNR and CDR2 is FQNEAQ in the germline V gene (reference sequence). Trimming cost V 4 bases and J 3 bases; bases outside gene matches: 5. The chain's CDR3 is CASSSSGRVYEQYF. The DNA of the CDR3 is TGTGCCAGCAGCTCAAGCGGGAGAGTCTACGAGCAGTACTTC. Based on the CDR3 plus reference TRBV7-9 and TRBJ2-7, the full variable domain is DTGVSQNPRHKITKRGQNVTFRCDPISEHNRLYWYRQTLGQGPEFLTYFQNEAQLEKSRLLSDRFSAERPKGSFSTLEIQRTEQGDSAMYLCASSSSGRVYEQYFGPGTRLTVT.

This clonotype was found many times. The chain carries TRBV20-1 and TRBJ2-1, with 9 nucleotides matching TRBD2. V lost 3 bases to trimming and J lost 9 bases; unmatched junction nucleotides: 9. This CDR3 has 14 amino acids. Germline V gene lookup returns CDR1 DFQATT and CDR2 SNEGSKA (reference sequence). As DNA, the CDR3 is TGCAGTGCTAGGCGTCTAGCGGGATCGGGTGAGCAGTTCTTC. Translation gives CSARRLAGSGEQFF.

This clonotype was seen ten or more times. A much larger clone lies a single base off, so this may be a read error. J is TRBJ2-1 and V is TRBV5-6, with 7 nucleotides matching TRBD2. The V and J ends lost 4 bases and 9 bases, in that order; junction bases with no gene match: 13. The CDR3 spans 15 residues. Germline loops: CDR1 SGHDT, CDR2 YYEEEE. This CDR3 is CASSASGTARGEQFF. Written as DNA, the CDR3 is TGTGCCAGCAGCGCCAGCGGGACGGCCCGGGGTGAGCAGTTCTTC.

This clonotype has at least ten counts. A single base separates this from a much larger clone, so it may be a read error. The chain uses TRBV11-2 and TRBJ1-3; D is ambiguous. The V gene's germline CDR1 is SGHAT and CDR2 FQNNGV. The CDR3 is made up of 11 amino acids. CDR3 region: CASFWENTTYF. CDR3 DNA sequence: TGTGCCAGCTTTTGGGAAAACACCACATATTTT.

The DNA for the CDR3 is TGCAGCGTTAAAATAAGCGGGACCAAAAGAACCGAGTATTTT. It translates to CSVKISGTKRTEYF. V is TRBV29-1 and J is TRBJ2-3; 7 nucleotides agree with TRBD2. CDR1 and CDR2 (germline): SQVTM, ANQGSEA. The V segment lost 5 bases and the J segment 13 bases; nucleotides outside the gene matches: 18. The CDR3 runs to 14 residues.

This clonotype was recorded at least ten times. The rearrangement uses TRBV7-8 and TRBJ2-2; D unclear. The germline V gene has CDR1 SGHVS and CDR2 FQNEAQ. With 3 bases removed from V and 2 bases from J, the gap between germline ends came to 4 bases. CDR3 length: 13 amino acids. The CDR3 DNA reads TGTGCCAGCAGCTTGAAAAACACCGGGGAGCTGTTTTTT. This codes for CASSLKNTGELFF.

The gene calls are TRBV9 and TRBJ2-1; 15 bases are shared with TRBD2. Trimming cost V 3 bases and J 10 bases; bases outside gene matches: 8. Germline CDR1 reads SGDLS; CDR2 reads YYNGEE. This CDR3 has 16 residues. The CDR3 reads CASSGGTSGRLHEQFF. DNA of the CDR3: TGTGCCAGCAGCGGTGGGACTAGCGGGAGGCTGCACGAGCAGTTCTTC.

The sample holds one count of this clonotype. The chain couples TRBV20-1 to TRBJ2-3, with D possibly being TRBD1 (6 bases). There are 11 residues in the CDR3. V was pared by 4 bases and J by 5 bases, with 7 bases between. Germline loops: CDR1 DFQATT, CDR2 SNEGSKA (reference sequence). DNA of the CDR3: TGCAGTGCTAACAGGGTAGATACGCAGTATTTT. This encodes CSANRVDTQYF.

This chain joins TRBV13 and TRBJ2-7; D may match TRBD1 or TRBD2 (5 bases each). Deletions cut 0 bases from V and 2 bases from J, with 17 bases between. Germline V gives CDR1 PRHDT, CDR2 FYEKMQ (reference sequence). The CDR3 extends over 17 amino acids. The CDR3: CASSLGRTGTKAYEQYF. CDR3 nucleotide sequence: TGTGCCAGCAGCTTAGGCCGGACCGGGACGAAAGCCTACGAGCAGTACTTC. Variable domain in full (rest from reference TRBV13 and TRBJ2-7): AAGVIQSPRHLIKEKRETATLKCYPIPRHDTVYWYQQGPGQDPQFLISFYEKMQSDKGSIPDRFSAQQFSDYHSELNMSSLELGDSALYFCASSLGRTGTKAYEQYFGPGTRLTVT.

The V call is TRBV11-3, the J call TRBJ2-2; no clear D. The CDR3 sequence is 12 residues long. The germline gives CDR1 SGHNT, CDR2 YENEEA. V was shortened by 5 bases and J by 6 bases, with 7 bases between the two germline ends. CDR3 sequence: CASSLGAGELFF. CDR3 sequence (DNA): TGTGCCAGCAGCCTAGGAGCCGGGGAGCTGTTTTTT.

This clonotype was counted many times. The chain combines TRBV30 with TRBJ1-2, with TRBD1 as a possible D gene (6 bases). V lost 2 bases to trimming and J lost 7 bases, with 14 bases between them. CDR1 and CDR2 (germline): GTSNPN, SVGIG (reference sequence). The CDR3 sequence is 13 residues long. The CDR3 DNA reads TGTGCCTGGAGTTTGGGGGGCGCGAGTGGCTACACCTTC. This sequence encodes CAWSLGGASGYTF.